Listed below are T cell receptor beta chains from one sample, sequenced in a study of blood T cell repertoires in COVID-19. Clones were sequenced by immunoSEQ multiplex PCR, and TCRdb holds only the in-frame ones, with some missing. The table has 200,000 to 250,000 clones, more than 75% seen once; the top ten hold 4.3%. The sample taken for sequencing was PBMCs or T cells enriched from blood (not recorded which). The receptors derive from a man younger than 40 with acute COVID-19. CDR3s include the opening cysteine and the closing phenylalanine or tryptophan. D genes are given only for firm matches. Expanded clones are given a class, and other clones once, few, many or no size at all.

J gene | D gene | clone size | V gene | CDR3 protein | CDR3 DNA
TRBJ1-1 | - | few | TRBV19 | CASRFSRQENTEAFF | TGTGCCAGTAGATTCTCCCGACAGGAGAACACTGAAGCTTTCTTT
TRBJ2-6 | - | - | TRBV13 | CASSLQIGSSSGANVLTF | TGTGCCAGCAGCTTACAGATTGGCTCAAGCTCTGGGGCCAACGTCCTGACTTTC
TRBJ1-2 | - | - | TRBV5-5 | CASSLAGLDGYTF | TGTGCCAGCAGCTTGGCTGGGCTTGATGGCTACACCTTC
TRBJ1-5 | - | - | TRBV28 | CASSSHWRGWGKSNQPQHF | TGTGCCAGCAGCTCTCACTGGCGGGGTTGGGGGAAGAGCAATCAGCCCCAGCATTTT
TRBJ1-5 | - | few | TRBV12-5 | CASGLVGQPALDRNQPQHF | TGTGCTAGTGGTTTAGTAGGACAGCCGGCCTTGGATAGGAATCAGCCCCAGCATTTT
TRBJ2-3 | - | - | TRBV5-4 | CASSSGSTDTQYF | TGTGCCAGCAGCTCGGGATCCACAGATACGCAGTATTTT
TRBJ1-1 | - | - | TRBV6-5 | CASSYSVEGSTEAFF | TGTGCCAGCAGTTACTCTGTTGAGGGTAGCACTGAAGCTTTCTTT
TRBJ2-1 | TRBD1 | - | TRBV9 | CASSVGPGQDYNEQFF | TGTGCCAGCAGCGTGGGACCGGGACAGGATTACAATGAGCAGTTCTTC
TRBJ1-1 | - | - | TRBV24-1 | CATSDFGTEAFF | TGTGCCACCAGTGATTTCGGGACTGAAGCTTTCTTT
TRBJ1-2 | TRBD1 | - | TRBV11-2 | CASSLDGGQGGSGYTF | TGTGCCAGCAGCTTAGATGGCGGACAGGGCGGTTCTGGCTACACCTTC
TRBJ1-3 | - | - | TRBV28 | CASSPHQAFGNTIYF | TGTGCCAGCAGTCCCCATCAGGCATTCGGAAACACCATATATTTT
TRBJ2-2 | - | - | TRBV7-7 | CASSSQASNTGELFF | TGTGCCAGCAGTTCACAGGCGTCGAACACCGGGGAGCTGTTTTTT
TRBJ1-5 | TRBD1 | - | TRBV19 | CASSIDGTGTWSGNQPQHF | TGTGCCAGTAGTATAGACGGGACAGGGACGTGGTCTGGCAATCAGCCCCAGCATTTT
TRBJ2-7 | - | - | TRBV10-1 | CAGAYGGPDEQYF | TGCGCCGGTGCTTACGGGGGGCCCGACGAGCAGTACTTC
TRBJ1-3 | TRBD1 | few | TRBV5-1 | CASSLEGPGQGWSTIYF | TGCGCCAGCAGCTTGGAGGGACCGGGACAGGGGTGGAGCACCATATATTTT
TRBJ2-3 | TRBD1 | - | TRBV5-1 | CASSLARGSTDTQYF | TGCGCCAGCAGCTTGGCCAGGGGGAGCACAGATACGCAGTATTTT
TRBJ2-3 | TRBD1 | - | TRBV9 | CASTTTDRAADTQYF | TGTGCCAGCACTACGACGGACAGGGCGGCTGATACGCAGTATTTT
TRBJ1-2 | - | - | TRBV10-1 | CASSEGPRGGYTF | TGCGCCAGCAGTGAAGGCCCGCGGGGTGGCTACACCTTC
TRBJ2-3 | - | - | TRBV4-1 | CASSQGEGWPDTQYF | TGCGCCAGCAGCCAAGGTGAGGGATGGCCAGATACGCAGTATTTT
TRBJ1-6 | TRBD1 | once | TRBV3-1/TRBV3-2 | CASSLRQGAGNSPLHF | TGTGCCAGCAGCCTAAGACAGGGGGCGGGTAATTCACCCCTCCACTTT
TRBJ2-7 | TRBD2 | - | TRBV6-1 | CASSEQSGRGAYEQYF | TGTGCCAGCAGTGAACAAAGTGGGCGGGGGGCGTACGAGCAGTACTTC
TRBJ2-2 | TRBD1 | - | TRBV18 | CASLPQGARNTGELFF | TGTGCCAGCTTACCGCAGGGGGCCAGGAACACCGGGGAGCTGTTTTTT
TRBJ1-5 | - | - | TRBV5-1 | CASSPMAGPLNQPQHF | TGCGCCAGCAGCCCGATGGCAGGGCCTCTTAATCAGCCCCAGCATTTT
TRBJ1-1 | - | - | TRBV9 | CASSVAWGGTEAFF | TGTGCCAGCAGCGTAGCATGGGGGGGCACTGAAGCTTTCTTT
TRBJ2-7 | - | - | TRBV7-6 | CASSSGNSYEQYF | TGTGCCAGCAGTAGCGGAAACTCCTACGAGCAGTACTTC
TRBJ1-2 | TRBD1 | - | TRBV24-1 | CATSDFATGAGYGYTF | TGTGCCACCAGTGATTTCGCCACAGGGGCTGGCTATGGCTACACCTTC
TRBJ1-5 | - | - | TRBV27 | CASSPGVPSQPQHF | TGTGCCAGCAGCCCAGGGGTCCCGAGTCAGCCCCAGCATTTT
TRBJ1-1 | - | - | TRBV6-5 | CASRKGGTEAFF | TGTGCCAGCAGGAAAGGGGGAACTGAAGCTTTCTTT
TRBJ1-1 | TRBD1 | once | TRBV5-4 | CASGGQGAGDTEAFF | TGTGCCAGCGGGGGACAGGGGGCGGGAGACACTGAAGCTTTCTTT
TRBJ2-6 | TRBD1 | few | TRBV7-3 | CASSLGTGRSGANVLTF | TGTGCCAGCAGCTTAGGGACAGGTCGCTCTGGGGCCAACGTCCTGACTTTC
TRBJ2-2 | - | - | TRBV9 | CASSVDQGWGGELFF | TGTGCCAGCAGCGTCGATCAGGGGTGGGGCGGGGAGCTGTTTTTT
TRBJ2-3 | TRBD2 | - | TRBV10-2 | CASSAGTSGGGYF | TGCGCCAGCAGTGCCGGGACTAGCGGGGGGGGGTATTTT
TRBJ2-7 | TRBD1 | - | TRBV6-6 | CASSTNPDRVREQYF | TGTGCCAGCAGTACTAACCCGGACAGGGTGCGAGAGCAGTACTTC
TRBJ1-1 | - | - | TRBV3-1/TRBV3-2 | CASSQVTGRGRAFF | TGTGCCAGCAGCCAAGTCACGGGGAGGGGCCGAGCTTTCTTT
TRBJ1-1 | TRBD1 | few | TRBV5-4 | CASSITGTGNGEAFF | TGTGCCAGCAGCATAACCGGGACAGGGAATGGTGAAGCTTTCTTT
TRBJ1-5 | - | - | TRBV11-2 | CASSPDRFNQPQHF | TGTGCCAGCAGCCCGGACAGATTCAATCAGCCCCAGCATTTT
TRBJ1-5 | - | - | TRBV19 | CASSVRGGNQPQHF | TGTGCCAGTAGTGTCCGAGGAGGCAATCAGCCCCAGCATTTT
TRBJ2-3 | TRBD2 | few | TRBV6-6 | CASSRRRGGQDTQYF | TGTGCCAGCAGCAGGAGGCGGGGGGGCCAGGATACGCAGTATTTT
TRBJ1-2 | - | - | TRBV11-2 | CASSLGHNTNYGYTF | TGTGCCAGCAGCTTAGGACACAACACTAACTATGGCTACACCTTC
TRBJ1-6 | - | - | TRBV3-1/TRBV3-2 | CASSQDSSRGNSPLHF | TGTGCCAGCAGCCAAGATAGTTCCAGGGGAAATTCACCCCTCCACTTT
TRBJ1-1 | TRBD1 | - | TRBV6-5 | CASRRTGWVTEAFF | TGTGCCAGCAGGAGGACAGGGTGGGTCACTGAAGCTTTCTTT
TRBJ2-1 | TRBD2 | - | TRBV19 | CASSSPRGLAGVDEQFF | TGTGCCAGTAGTTCCCCCAGAGGGCTAGCGGGGGTCGATGAGCAGTTCTTC
TRBJ2-7 | - | once | TRBV6-1 | CASSDYGGSSYEQYF | TGTGCCAGCAGTGATTATGGCGGCAGCTCCTACGAGCAGTACTTC
TRBJ1-1 | TRBD1 | few | TRBV9 | CASSPWDRPYEAFF | TGTGCCAGCAGCCCGTGGGACAGACCTTATGAAGCTTTCTTT
TRBJ2-7 | - | - | TRBV10-3 | CAVGLPSYEQYF | TGTGCCGTCGGACTGCCATCCTACGAGCAGTACTTC
TRBJ1-6 | TRBD1 | - | TRBV4-1 | CASRLGQVNSPLHF | TGCGCCAGCAGACTTGGACAGGTTAATTCACCCCTCCACTTT
TRBJ1-5 | - | - | TRBV24-1 | CATSDARREGQPQHF | TGTGCCACCAGTGACGCACGTAGGGAGGGCCAGCCCCAGCATTTT
TRBJ2-5 | TRBD1 | - | TRBV10-1 | CASSEGGRETQYF | TGCGCCAGTTCGGAAGGGGGCCGAGAGACCCAGTACTTC
TRBJ1-6 | - | - | TRBV10-1 | CASSIHSPLHF | TGCGCCAGCAGCATTCATTCACCCCTCCACTTT
TRBJ2-3 | TRBD2 | few | TRBV5-5 | CASSLEVAGGRDTQYF | TGTGCCAGCAGCTTGGAGGTAGCGGGGGGCAGGGATACGCAGTATTTT
TRBJ2-3 | TRBD2 | - | TRBV11-3 | CASSSRSSGGISTDTQYF | TGTGCCAGCAGCTCCCGGAGTAGCGGGGGGATAAGCACAGATACGCAGTATTTT
TRBJ1-2 | - | few | TRBV4-1 | CASSPRQIYGYTF | TGCGCCAGCAGCCCACGTCAGATCTATGGCTACACCTTC